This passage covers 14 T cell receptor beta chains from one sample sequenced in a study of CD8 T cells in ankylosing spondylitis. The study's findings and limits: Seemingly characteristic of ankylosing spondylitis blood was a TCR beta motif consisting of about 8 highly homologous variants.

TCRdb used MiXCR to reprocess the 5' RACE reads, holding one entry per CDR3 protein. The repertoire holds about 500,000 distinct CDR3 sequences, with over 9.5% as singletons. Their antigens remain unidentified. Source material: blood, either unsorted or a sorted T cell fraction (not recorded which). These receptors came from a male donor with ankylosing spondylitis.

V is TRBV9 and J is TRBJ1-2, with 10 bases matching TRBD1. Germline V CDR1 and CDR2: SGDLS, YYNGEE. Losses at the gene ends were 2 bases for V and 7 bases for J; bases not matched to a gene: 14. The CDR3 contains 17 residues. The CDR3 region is CASSVAPTGTGVGGYTF. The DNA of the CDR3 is TGTGCCAGCAGCGTCGCCCCGACCGGGACAGGGGTTGGTGGCTACACCTTC.

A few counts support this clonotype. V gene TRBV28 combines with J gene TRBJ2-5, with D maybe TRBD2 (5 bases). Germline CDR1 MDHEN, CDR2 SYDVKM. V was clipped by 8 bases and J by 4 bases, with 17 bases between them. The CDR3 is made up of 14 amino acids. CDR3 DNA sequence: TGTGCCAGCGCCCCCTCGAGGGTGAGAGAGACCCAGTACTTC. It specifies CASAPSRVRETQYF. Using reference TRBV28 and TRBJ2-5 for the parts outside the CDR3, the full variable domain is DVKVTQSSRYLVKRTGEKVFLECVQDMDHENMFWYRQDPGLGLRLIYFSYDVKMKEKGDIPEGYSVSREKKERFSLILESASTNQTSMYLCASAPSRVRETQYFGPGTRLLVL.

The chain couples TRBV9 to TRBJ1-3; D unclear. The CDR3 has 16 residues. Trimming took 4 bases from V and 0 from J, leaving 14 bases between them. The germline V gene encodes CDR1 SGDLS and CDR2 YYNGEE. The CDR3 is CASSPWAGISGNTIYF. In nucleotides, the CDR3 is TGTGCCAGCAGCCCCTGGGCGGGGATCTCTGGAAACACCATATATTTT.

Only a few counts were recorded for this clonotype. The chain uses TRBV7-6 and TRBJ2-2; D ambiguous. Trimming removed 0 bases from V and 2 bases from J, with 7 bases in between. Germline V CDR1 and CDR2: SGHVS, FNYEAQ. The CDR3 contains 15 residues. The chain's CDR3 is CASSLAGFNTGELFF. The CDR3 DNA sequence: TGTGCCAGCAGCTTAGCGGGATTTAACACCGGGGAGCTGTTTTTT.

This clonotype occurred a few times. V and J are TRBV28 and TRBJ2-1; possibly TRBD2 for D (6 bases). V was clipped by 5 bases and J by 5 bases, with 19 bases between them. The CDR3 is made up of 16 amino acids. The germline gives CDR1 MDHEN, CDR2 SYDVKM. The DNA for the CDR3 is TGTGCCAGCAGTCCGCCCGGGGGTGCTGGAGACAATGAGCAGTTCTTC. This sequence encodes CASSPPGGAGDNEQFF.

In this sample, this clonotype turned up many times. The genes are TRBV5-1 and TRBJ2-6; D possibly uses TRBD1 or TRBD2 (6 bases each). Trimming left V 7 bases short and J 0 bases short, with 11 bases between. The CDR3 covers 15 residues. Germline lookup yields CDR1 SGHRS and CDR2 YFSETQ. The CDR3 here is CASVPGASGANVLTF. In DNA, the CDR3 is TGCGCCAGCGTCCCGGGGGCCTCTGGGGCCAACGTCCTGACTTTC. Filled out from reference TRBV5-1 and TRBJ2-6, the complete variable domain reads KAGVTQTPRYLIKTRGQQVTLSCSPISGHRSVSWYQQTPGQGLQFLFEYFSETQRNKGNFPGRFSGRQFSNSRSEMNVSTLELGDSALYLCASVPGASGANVLTFGAGSRLTVL.

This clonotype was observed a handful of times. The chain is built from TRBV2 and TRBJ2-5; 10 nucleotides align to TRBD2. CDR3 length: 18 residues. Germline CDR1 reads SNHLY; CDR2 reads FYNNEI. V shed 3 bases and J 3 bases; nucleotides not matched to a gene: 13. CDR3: CASSDTGLGTSVKETQYF. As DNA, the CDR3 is TGTGCCAGCAGTGATACCGGCCTCGGGACTAGCGTTAAAGAGACCCAGTACTTC.

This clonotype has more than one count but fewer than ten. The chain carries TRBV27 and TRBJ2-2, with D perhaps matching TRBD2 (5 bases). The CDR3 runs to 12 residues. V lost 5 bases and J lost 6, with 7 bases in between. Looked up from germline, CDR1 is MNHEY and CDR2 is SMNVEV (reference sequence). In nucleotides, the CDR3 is TGTGCCAGCAGTACACTAGCCGGGGAGCTGTTTTTT. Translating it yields CASSTLAGELFF.

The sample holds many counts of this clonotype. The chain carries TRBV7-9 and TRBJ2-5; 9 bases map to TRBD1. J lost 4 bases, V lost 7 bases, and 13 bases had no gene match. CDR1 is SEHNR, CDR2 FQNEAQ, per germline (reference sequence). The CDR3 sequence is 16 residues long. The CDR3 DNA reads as TGTGCCAGCATCAAGATGGACAGGGGATGGAGAGAGACCCAGTACTTC. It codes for CASIKMDRGWRETQYF.

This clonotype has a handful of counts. The CDR3: CASGWGTGGYEQYF. The CDR3 DNA reads as TGTGCCAGTGGCTGGGGGACAGGGGGCTACGAGCAGTACTTC. The chain is built from TRBV27 and TRBJ2-7; 11 bases align to TRBD1. This CDR3 is 14 amino acids long. Germline CDR1 reads MNHEY; CDR2 reads SMNVEV (reference sequence). V trimming: 9 bases; J trimming: 3 bases; junction bases outside the gene matches: 7.

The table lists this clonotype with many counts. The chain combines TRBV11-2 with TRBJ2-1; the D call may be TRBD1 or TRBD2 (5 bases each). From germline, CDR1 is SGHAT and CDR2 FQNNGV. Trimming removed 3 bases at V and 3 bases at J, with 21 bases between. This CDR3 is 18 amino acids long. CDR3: CASSFGPGRTIRYNEQFF. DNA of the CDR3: TGTGCCAGCAGCTTCGGTCCGGGACGAACAATTCGCTACAATGAGCAGTTCTTC.

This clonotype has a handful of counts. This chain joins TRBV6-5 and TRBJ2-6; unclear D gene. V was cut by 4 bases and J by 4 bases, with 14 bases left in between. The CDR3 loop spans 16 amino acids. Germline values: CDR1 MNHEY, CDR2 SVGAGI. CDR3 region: CASSSRTSLGANVLTF. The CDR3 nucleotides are TGTGCCAGCAGTTCCCGGACCTCTCTGGGGGCCAACGTCCTGACTTTC.

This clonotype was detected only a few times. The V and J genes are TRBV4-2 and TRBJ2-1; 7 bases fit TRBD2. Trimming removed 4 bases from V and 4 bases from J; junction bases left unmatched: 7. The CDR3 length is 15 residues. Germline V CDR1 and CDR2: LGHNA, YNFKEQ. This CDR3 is CASSPSGRPYNEQFF. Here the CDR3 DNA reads TGTGCCAGCAGCCCTAGCGGACGTCCGTACAATGAGCAGTTCTTC.

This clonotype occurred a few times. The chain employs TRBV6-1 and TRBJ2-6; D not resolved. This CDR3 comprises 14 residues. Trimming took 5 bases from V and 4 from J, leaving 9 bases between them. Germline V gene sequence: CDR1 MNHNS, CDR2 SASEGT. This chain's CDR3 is CASSPEAGANVLTF. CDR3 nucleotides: TGTGCCAGCAGTCCCGAGGCCGGGGCCAACGTCCTGACTTTC.